Below, one T cell receptor (beta chain) is given with its context. This entry comes from a study of blood T cell repertoires in COVID-19. Overall study context: Acute-phase and convalescent COVID-19 samples originated in the United States, Italy and Spain.

Per the original data handling: Counts of nucleated cells, estimated from reference gene primer amplification, were obtained. TCRdb keeps only in-frame clones here, not all; method: immunoSEQ multiplex PCR. The DNA gave D and trimming, while V, J and clone size come from that table. The sample lists tens of thousands of clones; roughly 87% were seen once. Material: peripheral blood. This receptor was taken from a woman at least 80 years old with active or convalescent COVID-19.

In nucleotides, the CDR3 is TGTGCCAGCAGTGAATTTGGGACAGGGGATTATGAGCAGTTCTTC. It translates to CASSEFGTGDYEQFF. J is TRBJ2-1 and V is TRBV2; TRBD1 matches 10 bases. Trimming removed 2 bases from V and 8 bases from J; junction bases left unmatched: 6. Germline V lookup: CDR1 SNHLY, CDR2 FYNNEI. The CDR3 length is 15 residues.